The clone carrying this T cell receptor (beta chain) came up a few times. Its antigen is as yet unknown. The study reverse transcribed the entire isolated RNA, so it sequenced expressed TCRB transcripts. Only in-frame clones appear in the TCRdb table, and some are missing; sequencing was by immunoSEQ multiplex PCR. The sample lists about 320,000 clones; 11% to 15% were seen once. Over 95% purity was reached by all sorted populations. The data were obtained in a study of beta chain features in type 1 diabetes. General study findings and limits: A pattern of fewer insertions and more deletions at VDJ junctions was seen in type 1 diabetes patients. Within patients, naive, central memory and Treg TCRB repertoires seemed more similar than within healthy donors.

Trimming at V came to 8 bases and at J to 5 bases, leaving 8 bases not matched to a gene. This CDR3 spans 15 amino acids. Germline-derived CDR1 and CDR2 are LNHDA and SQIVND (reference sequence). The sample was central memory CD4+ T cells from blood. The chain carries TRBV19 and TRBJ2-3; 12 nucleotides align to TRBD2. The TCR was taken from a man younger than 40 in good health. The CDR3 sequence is CASSLAGGSGDTQYF. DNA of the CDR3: TGTGCCAGTTCACTAGCGGGAGGATCAGGAGATACGCAGTATTTT.